This T cell receptor beta chain was recovered during a study of Graves' ophthalmopathy and Graves' hyperthyroidism. This CDR3 region has 15 residues. V shed 3 bases, J shed 4 bases, and the junction held 9 bases outside the gene matches. The V gene's germline CDR1 is DFQATT and CDR2 SNEGSKA (reference sequence). Findings of the study overall: Detected in blood as well were most expanded thyroid clonotypes with frequency above 0.001.

The sequenced template was RNA, covering the TCR beta CDR3 region. Investigators did first-round RT-PCR with HTBI primers, then second-round multiplex PCR. MiXCR, run by TCRdb on the multiplex PCR reads, gives a single entry per CDR3 protein. The table includes 200,000 to 250,000 distinct CDR3 sequences, 25% to 30% detected once. This clonotype has at least ten counts. As yet, its antigen is unknown. V is TRBV20-1 and J is TRBJ2-7; 10 bases fit TRBD1. The sequenced material came from peripheral blood. This clonotype was obtained from a man in his fifties with Graves' ophthalmopathy. DNA for the CDR3: TGCAGTGCTAGTGCTCTCCCGGGACAGGGGTACGAGCAGTACTTC. It translates to CSASALPGQGYEQYF.